This TCR beta chain emerged from a study of T cell responses to AZD1222 COVID-19 vaccine. Study-level points and caveats: Repertoire samples came only from after the peak T cell response. Clonal diversity may have been underestimated, and the donors were mostly white British, with more females than males. A rise in Spike-specific TCR breadth and depth followed two AZD1222 doses. Targeting of unmutated variant regions was reportedly seen in nearly half of spike-specific TCRs.

Points on this clone: Antigen: not known.

Data came from immunoSEQ multiplex PCR; TCRdb stores just in-frame clones and leaves some out. The table lists 180,000 or so clones, over 80% of them singletons. The CDR3 totals 16 residues. The junction had 10 bases not matched to a gene; V was cut back by 4 bases and J by 3 bases. CDR1 and CDR2 (germline): LNHDA, SQIVND (reference sequence). This rearrangement joins TRBV19 to TRBJ2-7; 9 bases line up with TRBD1. The material sequenced was peripheral blood, taken 28 days after the second dose of the MenACWY control vaccine. This receptor was taken from an adult who received the MenACWY meningococcal vaccine as a control. CDR3 protein: CASSSFGGTGFYEQYF. The DNA of the CDR3 is TGTGCCAGTAGTAGCTTTGGCGGGACAGGGTTCTACGAGCAGTACTTC.